The entry that follows covers one T cell receptor (beta chain) sequence. The record originates from a study of blood T cell repertoires in COVID-19. Study summary: COVID-19 samples collected from the United States, Italy and Spain covered acute and convalescent phases. PBMCs, B-cell-depleted T cells, or T cells were the source of the cDNA or gDNA that made up the material.

In the original processing: Amplification of reference gene primers provided the estimated nucleated cell counts. This table comes from immunoSEQ multiplex PCR, and its TCRdb copy is limited to in-frame clones, with some not included. That table gives V, J and clone size, and the DNA gave D and trimming. This sample carries about 130,000 clones, over 80% of them seen once, and the ten largest clones take around 11%. V lost 4 bases, J lost 5 bases, and 2 bases stayed unmatched. Germline V lookup: CDR1 SQVTM, CDR2 ANQGSEA. The CDR3 has 11 residues. Sequenced sample: peripheral blood. This clonotype was obtained from a man between 60 and 75 years old with acute or convalescent COVID-19. The genes are TRBV29-1 and TRBJ2-7; the match to TRBD1 covers 7 bases. The CDR3 bases are TGCAGCGTTGTAGGGGGCGACGAGCAGTACTTC. It is translated as CSVVGGDEQYF.